The subject of this entry is one T cell receptor beta chain. Its antigen remains unknown. CDR1 MNHNY and CDR2 SVGAGI come from the germline V gene (reference sequence). The J segment lost 4 bases and the V segment lost 8 bases, leaving 11 bases of the junction unmatched. This CDR3 has 15 residues. PCR involved 60 Vbeta and 13 Jbeta primers. Assay: immunoSEQ multiplex PCR; the TCRdb copy retains only in-frame clones and omits some. Counted here are about 190,000 clones, around 86% occurring once; the ten biggest clones make up about 1.2%. The sample belongs to a study of cytomegalovirus exposure and HLA in healthy donors. Points from the study as a whole: Among CMV-associated TCR beta chains, most appeared HLA-restricted in a later analysis.

The genes are TRBV6-6 and TRBJ2-5; 9 bases are shared with TRBD1. This receptor was obtained from a man under 40 in good health and CMV-seronegative. The sequenced sample was PBMCs. The DNA of the CDR3 is TGTGCCAGCGGTCCCCCGGGACAGGGTGCAGAGACCCAGTACTTC. Translating gives CASGPPGQGAETQYF.